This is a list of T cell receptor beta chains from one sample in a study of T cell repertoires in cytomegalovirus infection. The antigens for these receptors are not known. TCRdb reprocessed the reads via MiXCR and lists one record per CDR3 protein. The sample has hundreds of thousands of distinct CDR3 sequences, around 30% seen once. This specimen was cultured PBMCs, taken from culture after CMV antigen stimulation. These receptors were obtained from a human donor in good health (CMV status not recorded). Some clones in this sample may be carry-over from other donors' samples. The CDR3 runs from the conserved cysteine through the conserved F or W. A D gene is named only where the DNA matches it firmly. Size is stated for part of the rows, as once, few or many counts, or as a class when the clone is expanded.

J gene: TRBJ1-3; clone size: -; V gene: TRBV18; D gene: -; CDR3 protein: CASSPAAPDSGNTIYF; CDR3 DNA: TGTGCCAGCTCACCGGCGGCCCCTGACTCTGGAAACACCATATATTTT
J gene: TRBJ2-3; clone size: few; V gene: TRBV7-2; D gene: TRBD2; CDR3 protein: CASSPAGASTDTQYF; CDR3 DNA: TGTGCCAGCAGCCCAGCGGGGGCGTCAACAGATACGCAGTATTTT
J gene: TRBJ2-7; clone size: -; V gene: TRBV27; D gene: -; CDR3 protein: CASRGGGGTPTEQYF; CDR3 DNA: TGTGCCAGCAGGGGGGGGGGCGGGACCCCTACCGAGCAGTACTTC
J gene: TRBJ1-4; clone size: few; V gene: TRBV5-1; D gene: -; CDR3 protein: CASSFRGYGEKLFF; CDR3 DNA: TGCGCCAGCAGCTTCAGGGGTTATGGTGAAAAACTGTTTTTT
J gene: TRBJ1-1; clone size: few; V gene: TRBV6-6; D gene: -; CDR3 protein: CASSYSSGDDEAFF; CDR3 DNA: TGTGCCAGCAGTTACTCGTCAGGGGACGATGAAGCTTTCTTT
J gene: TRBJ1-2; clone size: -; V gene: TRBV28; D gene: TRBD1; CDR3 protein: CASSPPDRGRVGYTF; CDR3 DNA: TGTGCCAGCAGCCCTCCGGACAGGGGGAGAGTGGGCTACACCTTC
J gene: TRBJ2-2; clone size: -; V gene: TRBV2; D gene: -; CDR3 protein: CASSGRWTDNTGELFF; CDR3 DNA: TGTGCCAGCAGTGGGAGGTGGACCGATAACACCGGGGAGCTGTTTTTT
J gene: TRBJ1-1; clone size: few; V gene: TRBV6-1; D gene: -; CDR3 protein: CASSHRDAEAFF; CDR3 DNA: TGTGCCAGCAGCCACAGAGACGCTGAAGCTTTCTTT
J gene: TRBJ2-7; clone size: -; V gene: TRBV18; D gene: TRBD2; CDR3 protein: CASSPSREGYEQYF; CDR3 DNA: TGTGCCAGCTCACCAAGCAGGGAGGGCTACGAGCAGTACTTC
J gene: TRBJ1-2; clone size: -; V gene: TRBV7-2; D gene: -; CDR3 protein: CASRPGPGGYTF; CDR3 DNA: TGTGCCAGCAGGCCCGGACCTGGTGGCTACACCTTC
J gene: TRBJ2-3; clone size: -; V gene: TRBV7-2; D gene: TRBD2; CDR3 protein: CASSLRLAGGIDTQYF; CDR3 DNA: TGTGCCAGCAGCTTAAGACTAGCGGGGGGAATAGATACGCAGTATTTT
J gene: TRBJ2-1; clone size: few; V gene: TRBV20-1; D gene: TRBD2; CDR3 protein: CSARIPSGSNEQFF; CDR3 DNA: TGCAGTGCTAGAATACCTAGCGGGAGCAATGAGCAGTTCTTC
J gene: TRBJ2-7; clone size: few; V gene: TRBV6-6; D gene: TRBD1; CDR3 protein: CASSSQGAREQYF; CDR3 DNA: TGTGCCAGCAGTTCCCAGGGGGCGCGGGAGCAGTACTTC
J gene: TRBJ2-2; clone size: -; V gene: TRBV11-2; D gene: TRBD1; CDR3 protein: CASSTDRDRDTGELFF; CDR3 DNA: TGTGCCAGCAGCACAGACAGGGATAGGGACACCGGGGAGCTGTTTTTT
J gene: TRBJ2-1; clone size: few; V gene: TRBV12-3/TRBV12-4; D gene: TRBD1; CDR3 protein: CATTRDRAHEQFF; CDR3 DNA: TGTGCCACCACACGGGACAGGGCCCATGAGCAGTTCTTC
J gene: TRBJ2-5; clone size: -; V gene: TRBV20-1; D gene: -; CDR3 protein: CSALYDRRETQYF; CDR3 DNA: TGCAGTGCTCTGTATGATCGGAGGGAGACCCAGTACTTC
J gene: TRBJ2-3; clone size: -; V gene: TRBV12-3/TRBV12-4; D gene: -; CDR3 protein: CASSWETLAGDTQYF; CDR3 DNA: TGTGCCAGCAGTTGGGAAACCCTCGCAGGGGATACGCAGTATTTT
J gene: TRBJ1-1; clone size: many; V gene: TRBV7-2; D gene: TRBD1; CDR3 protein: CASSLSAGQSEAFF; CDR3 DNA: TGTGCCAGCAGCTTATCAGCGGGACAGTCTGAAGCTTTCTTT